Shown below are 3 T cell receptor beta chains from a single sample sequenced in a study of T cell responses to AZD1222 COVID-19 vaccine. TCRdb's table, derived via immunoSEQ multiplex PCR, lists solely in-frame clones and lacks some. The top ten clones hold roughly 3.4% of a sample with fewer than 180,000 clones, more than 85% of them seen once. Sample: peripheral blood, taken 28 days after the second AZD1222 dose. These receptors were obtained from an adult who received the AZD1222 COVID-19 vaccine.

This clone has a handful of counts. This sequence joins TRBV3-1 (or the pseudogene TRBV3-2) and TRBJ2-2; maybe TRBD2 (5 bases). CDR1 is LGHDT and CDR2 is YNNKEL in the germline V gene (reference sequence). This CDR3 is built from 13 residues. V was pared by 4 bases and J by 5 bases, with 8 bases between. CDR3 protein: CASSLGETGELFF. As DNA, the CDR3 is TGTGCCAGCAGCCTCGGGGAGACCGGGGAGCTGTTTTTT.

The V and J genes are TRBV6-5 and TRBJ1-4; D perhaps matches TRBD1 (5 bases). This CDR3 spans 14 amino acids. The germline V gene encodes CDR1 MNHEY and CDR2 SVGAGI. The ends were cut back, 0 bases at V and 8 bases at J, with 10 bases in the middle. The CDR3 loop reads CASSYSRDGEKLFF. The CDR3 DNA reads TGTGCCAGCAGTTACTCGAGGGACGGGGAAAAACTGTTTTTT.

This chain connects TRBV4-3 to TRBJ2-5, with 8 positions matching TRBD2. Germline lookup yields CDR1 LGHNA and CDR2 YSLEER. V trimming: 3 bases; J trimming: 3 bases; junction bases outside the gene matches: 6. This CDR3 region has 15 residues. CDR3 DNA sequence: TGCGCCAGCAGCCATCTCGGAGCGGGAGAAGAGACCCAGTACTTC. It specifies CASSHLGAGEETQYF.